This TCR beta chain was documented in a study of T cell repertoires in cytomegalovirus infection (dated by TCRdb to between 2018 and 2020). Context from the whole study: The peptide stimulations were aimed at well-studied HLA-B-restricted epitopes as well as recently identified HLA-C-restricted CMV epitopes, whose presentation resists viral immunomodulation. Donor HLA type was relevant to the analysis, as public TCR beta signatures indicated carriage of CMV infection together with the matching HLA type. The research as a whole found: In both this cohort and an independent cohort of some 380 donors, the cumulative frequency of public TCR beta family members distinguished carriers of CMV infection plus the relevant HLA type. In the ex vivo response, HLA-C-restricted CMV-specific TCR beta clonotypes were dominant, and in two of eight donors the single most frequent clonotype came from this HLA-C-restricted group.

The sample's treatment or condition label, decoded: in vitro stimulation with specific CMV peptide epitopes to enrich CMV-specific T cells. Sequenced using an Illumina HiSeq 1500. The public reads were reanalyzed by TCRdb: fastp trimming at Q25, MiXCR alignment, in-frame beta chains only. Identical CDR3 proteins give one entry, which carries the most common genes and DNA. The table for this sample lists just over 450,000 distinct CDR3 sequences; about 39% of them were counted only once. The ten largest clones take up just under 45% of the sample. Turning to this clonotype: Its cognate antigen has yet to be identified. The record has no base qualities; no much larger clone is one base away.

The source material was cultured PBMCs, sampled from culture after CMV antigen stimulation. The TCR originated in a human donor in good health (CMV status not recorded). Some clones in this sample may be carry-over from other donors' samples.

The nucleotide sequence reads as follows: TGTGCCAGCAGCCTCTGGACTAGCGGTTCCTACGAGCAGTACTTC. Translation gives CASSLWTSGSYEQYF. The rearrangement combines TRBV5-4 with TRBJ2-7, and 10 junction bases match TRBD2. CDR3 length: 15 amino acids, cysteine to phenylalanine. The read is trimmed to its CDR3 DNA, 45 bases read in frame from base 1. Ends trimmed: V by 4 bases, J by 1 base; bases unmatched to a gene: 5. CDR1 and CDR2 are read off the germline V gene (reference sequence) as SGHNT and YYREEE.